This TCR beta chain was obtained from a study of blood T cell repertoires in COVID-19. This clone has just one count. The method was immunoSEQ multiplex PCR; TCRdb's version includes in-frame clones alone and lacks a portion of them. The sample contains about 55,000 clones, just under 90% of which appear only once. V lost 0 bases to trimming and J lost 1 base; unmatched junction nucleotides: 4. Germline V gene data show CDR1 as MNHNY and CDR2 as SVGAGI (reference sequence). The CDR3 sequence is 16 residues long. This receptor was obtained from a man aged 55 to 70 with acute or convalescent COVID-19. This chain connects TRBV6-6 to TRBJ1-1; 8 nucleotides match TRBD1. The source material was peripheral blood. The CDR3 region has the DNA TGTGCCAGCAGTTACTCTGACAGGGGCTCGAACACTGAAGCTTTCTTT. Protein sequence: CASSYSDRGSNTEAFF.